At least ten counts were recorded for the clone carrying this T cell receptor (beta chain). The antigen remains undetermined. TCRdb recomputed calls from the 5' RACE reads with MiXCR, one row per CDR3 protein. The top ten hold over 9% of the sample, which has about 23,000 distinct CDR3 sequences, under 6.5% seen once. Germline assignment: CDR1 DFQATT and CDR2 SNEGSKA (reference sequence). The CDR3 runs 14 residues. Losses at the gene ends were 5 bases for V and 2 bases for J; bases not matched to a gene: 6. This specimen comes from a study of spatial heterogeneity in lung cancer. About the research overall: TCR transcript abundance in tumor regions was strongly correlated with the T cell module score obtained from matched bulk RNA-seq. The average appearance count of each unique TCR and UMI combination in raw reads was more than ten. Regarding the study as a whole: One measure, the expanded intratumoral alpha and beta TCR count, tracked tumor mutation counts.

Stated time point: sample taken at primary tumor resection. In each case, whole RNA from tumor, nontumor lung or frozen PBMC was sequenced unsorted. The chain combines TRBV20-1 with TRBJ2-4, with 7 bases lining up with TRBD2. This receptor was identified in a male donor with early-stage non-small cell lung cancer. The source was lung tumor tissue, collected at surgery. The CDR3 DNA follows: TGCAGTGCTCCCCCAGGGACTACCAAAAACATTCAGTACTTC. Residues: CSAPPGTTKNIQYF.